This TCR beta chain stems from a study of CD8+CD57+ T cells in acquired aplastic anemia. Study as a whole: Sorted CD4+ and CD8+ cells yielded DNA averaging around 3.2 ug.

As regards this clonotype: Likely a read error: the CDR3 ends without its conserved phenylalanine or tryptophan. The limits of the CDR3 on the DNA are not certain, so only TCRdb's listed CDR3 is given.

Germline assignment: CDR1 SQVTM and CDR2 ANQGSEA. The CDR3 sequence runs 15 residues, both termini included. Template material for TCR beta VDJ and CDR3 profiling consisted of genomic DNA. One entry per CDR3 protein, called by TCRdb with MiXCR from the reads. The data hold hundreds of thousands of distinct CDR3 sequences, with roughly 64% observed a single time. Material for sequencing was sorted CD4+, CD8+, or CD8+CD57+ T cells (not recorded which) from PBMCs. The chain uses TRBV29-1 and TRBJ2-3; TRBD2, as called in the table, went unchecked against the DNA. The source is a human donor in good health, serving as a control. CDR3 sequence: CSLTGTSGGTDTQDV.